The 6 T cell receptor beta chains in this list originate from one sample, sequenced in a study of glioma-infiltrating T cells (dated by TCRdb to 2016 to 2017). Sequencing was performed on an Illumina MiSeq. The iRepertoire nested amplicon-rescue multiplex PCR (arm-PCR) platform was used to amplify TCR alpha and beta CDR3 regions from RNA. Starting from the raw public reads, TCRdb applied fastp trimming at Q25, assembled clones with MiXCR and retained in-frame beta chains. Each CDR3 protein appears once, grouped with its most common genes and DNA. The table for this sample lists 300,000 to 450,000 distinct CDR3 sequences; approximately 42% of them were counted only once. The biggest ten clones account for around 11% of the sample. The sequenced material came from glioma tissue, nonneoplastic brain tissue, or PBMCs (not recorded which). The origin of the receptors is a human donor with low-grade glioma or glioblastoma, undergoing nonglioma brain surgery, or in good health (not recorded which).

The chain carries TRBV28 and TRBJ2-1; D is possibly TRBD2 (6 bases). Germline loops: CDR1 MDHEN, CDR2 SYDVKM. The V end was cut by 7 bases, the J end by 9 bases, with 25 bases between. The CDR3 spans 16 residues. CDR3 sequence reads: CASNPSLDGDFFEQFF. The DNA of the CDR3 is TGTGCCAGCAACCCTAGCCTGGACGGGGACTTCTTTGAGCAGTTCTTC.

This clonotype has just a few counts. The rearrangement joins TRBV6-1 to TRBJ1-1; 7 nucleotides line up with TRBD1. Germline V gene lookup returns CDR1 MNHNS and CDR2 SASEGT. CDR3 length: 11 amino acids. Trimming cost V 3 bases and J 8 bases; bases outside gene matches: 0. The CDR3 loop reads CASSEDREAFF. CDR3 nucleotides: TGTGCCAGCAGTGAGGACAGGGAAGCTTTCTTT.

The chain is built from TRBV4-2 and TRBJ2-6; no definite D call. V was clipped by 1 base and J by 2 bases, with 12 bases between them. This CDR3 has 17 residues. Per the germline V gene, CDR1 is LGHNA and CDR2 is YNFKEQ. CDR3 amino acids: CASSQGPGETGANVLTF. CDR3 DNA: TGTGCCAGCAGCCAAGGCCCGGGCGAAACTGGGGCCAACGTCCTGACTTTC.

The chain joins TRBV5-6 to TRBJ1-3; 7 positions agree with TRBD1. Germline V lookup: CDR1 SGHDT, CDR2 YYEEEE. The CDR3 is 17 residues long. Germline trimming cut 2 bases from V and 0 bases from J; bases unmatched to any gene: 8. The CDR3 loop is CASSFGAGGTSGNTIYF. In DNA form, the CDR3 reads TGTGCCAGCAGCTTTGGTGCAGGGGGGACCTCTGGAAACACCATATATTTT.

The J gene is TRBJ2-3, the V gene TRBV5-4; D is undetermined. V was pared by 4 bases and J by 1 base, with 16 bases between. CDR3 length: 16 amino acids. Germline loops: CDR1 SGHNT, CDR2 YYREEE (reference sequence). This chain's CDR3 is CASSQGTVLGTDTQYF. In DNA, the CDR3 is TGTGCCAGCAGCCAAGGAACCGTGTTGGGCACAGATACGCAGTATTTT.

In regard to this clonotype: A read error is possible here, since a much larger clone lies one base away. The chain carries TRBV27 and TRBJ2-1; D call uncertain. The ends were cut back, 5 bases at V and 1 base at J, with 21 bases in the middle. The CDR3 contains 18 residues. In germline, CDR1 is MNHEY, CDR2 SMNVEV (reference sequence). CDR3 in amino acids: CASSPLSTSSSSYNEQFF. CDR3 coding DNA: TGTGCCAGCAGTCCACTCTCCACGAGTAGCTCGTCCTACAATGAGCAGTTCTTC.